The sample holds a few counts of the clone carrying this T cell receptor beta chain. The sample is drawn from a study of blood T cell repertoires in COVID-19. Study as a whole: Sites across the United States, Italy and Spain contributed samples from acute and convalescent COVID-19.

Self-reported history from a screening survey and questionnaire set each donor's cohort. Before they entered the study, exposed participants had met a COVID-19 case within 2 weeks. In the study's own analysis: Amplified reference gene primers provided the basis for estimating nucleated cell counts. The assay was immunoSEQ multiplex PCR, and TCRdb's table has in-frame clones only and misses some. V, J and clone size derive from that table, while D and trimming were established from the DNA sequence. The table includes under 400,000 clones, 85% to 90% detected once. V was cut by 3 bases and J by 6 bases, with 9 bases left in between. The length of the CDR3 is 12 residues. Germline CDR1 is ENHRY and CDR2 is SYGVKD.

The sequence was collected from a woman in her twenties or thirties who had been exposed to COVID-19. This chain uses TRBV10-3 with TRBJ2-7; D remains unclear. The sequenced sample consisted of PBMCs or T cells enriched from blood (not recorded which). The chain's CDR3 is CAISEVAPEQYF. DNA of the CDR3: TGTGCCATCAGTGAAGTAGCTCCCGAGCAGTACTTC.